The 25 T cell receptor beta chains below were found in one sample sequenced in a study of blood T cell repertoires in COVID-19. Clones were read by immunoSEQ multiplex PCR, and TCRdb kept only the in-frame ones, dropping some. The sample includes about 260,000 clones, over 75% of them seen just once. The specimen was peripheral blood. The origin of the receptors is a woman in her 70s with COVID-19, enrolled during active disease.

This clone has a handful of counts. The CDR3 sequence is CASSQEAPTGSEQYF. The DNA of the CDR3 is TGTGCCAGCAGCCAAGAGGCCCCGACGGGGAGCGAGCAGTACTTC. The chain employs TRBV4-2 and TRBJ2-7; D is possibly TRBD2 (5 bases). Germline CDR1 and CDR2: LGHNA and YNFKEQ. This CDR3 region has 15 residues. V lost 0 bases and J 6 bases, leaving 15 bases between the germline ends.

The CDR3 here is CASSRGLAGVDEQFF. The CDR3 DNA is TGTGCCAGCAGCCGCGGACTAGCGGGAGTAGATGAGCAGTTCTTC. This chain links TRBV28 with TRBJ2-1; 13 bases fit TRBD2. The V gene's germline CDR1 is MDHEN and CDR2 SYDVKM. V lost 6 bases, J lost 8 bases, and 7 bases stayed unmatched. CDR3 length: 15 residues.

The genes are TRBV27 and TRBJ1-5; 8 bases agree with TRBD1. The CDR3 contains 15 residues. Germline lookup yields CDR1 MNHEY and CDR2 SMNVEV (reference sequence). V shed 2 bases and J 2 bases; nucleotides not matched to a gene: 2. CDR3 nucleotides: TGTGCCAGCAGTTTAGTGGGACAGGGCAATCAGCCCCAGCATTTT. It translates to CASSLVGQGNQPQHF.

The genes are TRBV5-1 and TRBJ2-7, with 8 bases matching TRBD2. The CDR3 loop spans 14 amino acids. J gave up 6 bases and V 1 base, and 6 bases lay outside the gene matches. Germline V gene sequence: CDR1 SGHRS, CDR2 YFSETQ. CDR3 DNA: TGCGCCAGCAGCTTGACTAGCGGACCCAGCGAGCAGTACTTC. This translates into CASSLTSGPSEQYF.

The genes are TRBV5-6 and TRBJ2-7, with a possible D match to TRBD2 (6 bases). V shed 0 bases and J shed 2 bases, with 15 bases lying between them. The CDR3 consists of 16 residues. Germline V lookup: CDR1 SGHDT, CDR2 YYEEEE. In nucleotides, the CDR3 is TGTGCCAGCAGCTTGGTGGTGCGGGAACAAACCTACGAGCAGTACTTC. The encoded protein is CASSLVVREQTYEQYF.

Written as DNA, the CDR3 is TGTGCCAGCGGAAAGAGGAGCGGGAGATCCTACAATGAGCAGTTCTTC. Amino acids: CASGKRSGRSYNEQFF. The chain combines TRBV7-2 with TRBJ2-1, with 8 bases aligning to TRBD2. The V segment lost 8 bases and the J segment 1 base; nucleotides outside the gene matches: 10. The CDR3 loop spans 16 amino acids. The germline CDR1 and CDR2 sequences are SGHTA and FQGNSA.

Notes on this clone: Other DNA sequences from this sample encode an identical CDR3 as well. The chain links TRBV2 to TRBJ2-1; the D is unclear. V shed 2 bases and J shed 0 bases, with 11 bases lying between them. Germline V gene sequence: CDR1 SNHLY, CDR2 FYNNEI. The CDR3 covers 16 residues. The CDR3 coding sequence is TGTGCCAGCAGTGAAAGCGTTGTCCTCTCCTACAATGAGCAGTTCTTC. This gives the protein CASSESVVLSYNEQFF. The variable domain in full, with the rest retrieved from reference TRBV2 and TRBJ2-1, is EPEVTQTPSHQVTQMGQEVILRCVPISNHLYFYWYRQILGQKVEFLVSFYNNEISEKSEIFDDQFSVERPDGSNFTLKIRSTKLEDSAMYFCASSESVVLSYNEQFFGPGTRLTVL.

The rearrangement joins TRBV7-2 to TRBJ2-1; 11 bases are shared with TRBD2. This CDR3 has 16 amino acids. V lost 0 bases to trimming and J lost 9 bases; unmatched junction nucleotides: 7. Per the germline V gene, CDR1 is SGHTA and CDR2 is FQGNSA. The CDR3 nucleotides read TGTGCCAGCAGCTTAGCCAGTGTAGCGGGAGGGATTGAGCAGTTCTTC. Its protein product is CASSLASVAGGIEQFF.

V is TRBV28 and J is TRBJ2-1; TRBD2 is a possible D gene (6 bases). This CDR3 region has 15 residues. Germline-derived CDR1 and CDR2 are MDHEN and SYDVKM. Trimming took 6 bases from V and 5 from J, leaving 17 bases between them. The CDR3 spells CASSTWGLPDNEQFF. The CDR3 DNA reads TGTGCCAGCAGCACTTGGGGACTGCCCGACAATGAGCAGTTCTTC.

The chain uses TRBV6-4 and TRBJ2-1, with 10 bases fitting TRBD1. Germline CDR1 MRHNA, CDR2 SNTAGT. The CDR3 has 15 residues. V was clipped by 4 bases and J by 4 bases; unmatched bases: 4. The CDR3 sequence is CASSARTGGYNEQFF. The CDR3 coding sequence is TGTGCCAGCAGTGCCAGGACAGGGGGTTACAATGAGCAGTTCTTC.

This chain uses TRBV6-5 with TRBJ2-2; perhaps TRBD2 as D (6 bases). The length of the CDR3 is 15 residues. Trimming cost V 8 bases and J 3 bases, with 16 bases left between them. Germline CDR1 is MNHEY and CDR2 is SVGAGI. CDR3 in amino acids: CASPTSMGDTGELFF. The CDR3 DNA reads TGTGCCAGCCCTACTAGCATGGGGGACACCGGGGAGCTGTTTTTT.

The V call is TRBV6-5, the J call TRBJ2-3; 9 bases are a match to TRBD1. This CDR3 region has 15 residues. The germline V gene encodes CDR1 MNHEY and CDR2 SVGAGI. V was clipped by 5 bases and J by 2 bases; unmatched bases: 5. The CDR3, as DNA: TGTGCCAGCAGTCAGGGACAGGGATCCACAGATACGCAGTATTTT. Amino acids: CASSQGQGSTDTQYF.

The chain employs TRBV6-2 or TRBV6-3 and TRBJ1-5; the D gene is possibly TRBD1 (6 bases). V was trimmed by 0 bases and J by 4 bases, leaving 10 bases between them. CDR1 MNHEY and CDR2 SVGEGT come from the germline V gene. The CDR3 loop spans 15 amino acids. CDR3 amino acids: CASSYSGHPNQPQHF. The CDR3 DNA is TGTGCCAGCAGTTACTCGGGACACCCGAATCAGCCCCAGCATTTT.

This chain joins TRBV6-5 and TRBJ2-3, with a tentative D call TRBD2 (5 bases). Trimming shortened V by 8 bases and J by 2 bases, and 14 bases separated the two germline ends. Per germline, CDR1 MNHEY and CDR2 SVGAGI. This CDR3 comprises 14 residues. CDR3 protein: CASSSAETTDTQYF. In DNA form, the CDR3 reads TGTGCCAGCTCCTCAGCGGAGACCACAGATACGCAGTATTTT.

The chain is built from TRBV2 and TRBJ1-2; TRBD1 matches 9 bases. CDR1 and CDR2 (germline): SNHLY, FYNNEI. The CDR3 is 14 amino acids. After removal of 6 bases from V and 1 base from J, the junction contained 3 bases not matched to a gene. Written as DNA, the CDR3 is TGTGCCAGCAGCCTGGACAGGGGTAACTATGGCTACACCTTC. Amino acid sequence: CASSLDRGNYGYTF.

The chain employs TRBV10-3 and TRBJ1-5, with a tentative D call TRBD1 (6 bases). The CDR3 length is 18 residues. Germline V gives CDR1 ENHRY, CDR2 SYGVKD. The V end lost 2 bases, the J end lost 2 bases, and 19 bases lay between the germline ends. The CDR3 DNA sequence: TGTGCCATCAGTGAGCGTAGGGATGCAGGGGTGGGCAATCAGCCCCAGCATTTT. This sequence encodes CAISERRDAGVGNQPQHF.

The chain couples TRBV5-6 to TRBJ1-2; no definite D call. The CDR3 is 12 residues long. Deletions cut 4 bases from V and 4 bases from J, with 8 bases between. Germline loops: CDR1 SGHDT, CDR2 YYEEEE. For the CDR3, the DNA is TGTGCCAGCAGCCCTAGCCGCTATGGCTACACCTTC. Protein sequence: CASSPSRYGYTF.

In this sample, this clone turned up a few times. This chain uses TRBV7-9 with TRBJ2-7, with D perhaps matching TRBD1 (5 bases). The germline V gene has CDR1 SEHNR and CDR2 FQNEAQ (reference sequence). This CDR3 has 14 amino acids. V was shortened by 2 bases and J by 6 bases, with 14 bases between the two germline ends. CDR3 coding DNA: TGTGCCAGCAGCTTAACTCAGGGCTCAGGCGAGCAGTACTTC. As protein: CASSLTQGSGEQYF.

J is TRBJ2-3 and V is TRBV9; possible D gene TRBD1, 5 bases. The CDR3 consists of 13 residues. CDR1 and CDR2 from the germline V gene are SGDLS and YYNGEE. Trimming cost V 7 bases and J 3 bases, with 12 bases left between them. CDR3 protein: CASQGQGTDTQYF. The CDR3 DNA follows: TGTGCCAGCCAGGGTCAAGGGACAGATACGCAGTATTTT. The entire variable domain, with the rest obtained from reference TRBV9 and TRBJ2-3, is as follows: DSGVTQTPKHLITATGQRVTLRCSPRSGDLSVYWYQQSLDQGLQFLIQYYNGEERAKGNILERFSAQQFPDLHSELNLSSLELGDSALYFCASQGQGTDTQYFGPGTRLTVL.

V usage is TRBV5-6 and J usage is TRBJ1-1; 7 bases are a match to TRBD1. Germline assignment: CDR1 SGHDT and CDR2 YYEEEE. The trim removed 3 bases at V and 1 base at J, leaving 9 bases unmatched. This CDR3 has 16 amino acids. As DNA, the CDR3 is TGTGCCAGCAGCTCCCAGGGGGTTCCTAGGAACACTGAAGCTTTCTTT. Translated, it gives CASSSQGVPRNTEAFF.

This rearrangement joins TRBV9 to TRBJ2-5; D is possibly TRBD1 (5 bases). Trimming stripped 4 bases from V and 5 bases from J, with 15 bases between. Germline V gives CDR1 SGDLS, CDR2 YYNGEE. The CDR3 sequence is 14 residues long. For the CDR3, the DNA is TGTGCCAGCAGCCCCCGTGGTGGGGCGGAGACCCAGTACTTC. Protein: CASSPRGGAETQYF.

V and J are TRBV5-1 and TRBJ1-1, with TRBD1 matching 10 bases. The V gene's germline CDR1 is SGHRS and CDR2 YFSETQ. Trimming removed 0 bases from V and 2 bases from J; junction bases left unmatched: 4. The CDR3 length is 16 residues. CDR3 nucleotides: TGCGCCAGCAGCTTGGTTGGGACAGGGGACAACACTGAAGCTTTCTTT. Encoded protein: CASSLVGTGDNTEAFF.

This chain connects TRBV7-8 to TRBJ2-3, with 7 bases matching TRBD1. The V and J ends lost 6 bases and 4 bases, in that order; junction bases with no gene match: 13. The germline V gene has CDR1 SGHVS and CDR2 FQNEAQ. The CDR3 sequence is 16 residues long. The CDR3 region has the DNA TGTGCCAGCAGGCCTAGTGACAGGGATCGGGCAGATACGCAGTATTTT. This codes for CASRPSDRDRADTQYF.

The rearrangement uses TRBV28 and TRBJ1-5, with no clear D. Germline V gives CDR1 MDHEN, CDR2 SYDVKM. V was clipped by 3 bases and J by 5 bases, with 11 bases between them. This CDR3 has 14 residues. CDR3 DNA: TGTGCCAGCAGTTTGCCTGCACAGTATCAGCCCCAGCATTTT. Translated, it gives CASSLPAQYQPQHF.

V usage is TRBV7-9 and J usage is TRBJ2-7; TRBD1 agrees at 12 bases. This CDR3 is built from 14 residues. With V trimmed by 5 bases and J by 9 bases, 8 bases remained unmatched. Germline loops: CDR1 SEHNR, CDR2 FQNEAQ (reference sequence). The DNA of the CDR3 is TGTGCCAGCAGCCCCGGGACAGGGGGCTTGGGGCAGTACTTC. It encodes CASSPGTGGLGQYF. The whole variable domain, remainder taken from reference TRBV7-9 and TRBJ2-7, is DTGVSQNPRHKITKRGQNVTFRCDPISEHNRLYWYRQTLGQGPEFLTYFQNEAQLEKSRLLSDRFSAERPKGSFSTLEIQRTEQGDSAMYLCASSPGTGGLGQYFGPGTRLTVT.